The 10 T cell receptor beta chains below all came from one sample that was sequenced in a study of blood T cell repertoires in COVID-19. Data came from immunoSEQ multiplex PCR; TCRdb stores just in-frame clones and leaves some out. This sample yields about 290,000 clones, of which around 90% are seen a single time; less than 2% belongs to the top ten. Sequencing was performed on PBMCs or T cells enriched from blood (not recorded which). These receptors were taken from a woman aged 40 to 50 who had recovered from COVID-19.

This chain joins TRBV5-4 and TRBJ2-1; D might be TRBD2 (5 bases). The CDR3 has 16 amino acids. Germline V gives CDR1 SGHNT, CDR2 YYREEE (reference sequence). V was shortened by 6 bases and J by 7 bases, with 23 bases between the two germline ends. The CDR3 spells CASNPTPGPSGNEQFF. CDR3 bases: TGTGCCAGCAACCCCACCCCGGGCCCTTCGGGGAATGAGCAGTTCTTC.

There are a few counts of this clone. This chain uses TRBV3-1 (or the pseudogene TRBV3-2) with TRBJ2-5; 8 nucleotides align to TRBD1. The CDR3 has 15 amino acids. Germline assignment: CDR1 LGHDT and CDR2 YNNKEL (reference sequence). With V trimmed by 2 bases and J by 5 bases, 7 bases remained unmatched. CDR3 loop: CASSQYPGGAETQYF. In nucleotides, the CDR3 is TGTGCCAGCAGCCAATACCCAGGGGGCGCGGAGACCCAGTACTTC.

The CDR3 is CASSQGRDRDLEAFF. CDR3 bases: TGTGCCAGCAGCCAAGGCCGGGACAGGGATCTGGAAGCTTTCTTT. This chain joins TRBV3-1 (or the pseudogene TRBV3-2) and TRBJ1-1; TRBD1 aligns across 9 bases. The CDR3 length is 15 residues. The germline gives CDR1 LGHDT, CDR2 YNNKEL (reference sequence). The V and J ends lost 1 base and 8 bases, in that order; junction bases with no gene match: 8.

The rearrangement joins TRBV10-1 to TRBJ2-3, with 7 bases lining up with TRBD1. Germline CDR1 and CDR2: WNHNN and SYGVQD (reference sequence). The V segment lost 3 bases and the J segment 6 bases; nucleotides outside the gene matches: 6. The CDR3 contains 14 residues. CDR3 sequence: CASSDGTASDTQYF. The CDR3 DNA sequence: TGCGCCAGCAGTGACGGGACAGCATCTGATACGCAGTATTTT.

The rearrangement links TRBV7-2 to TRBJ2-7; D is possibly TRBD2 (5 bases). The germline V gene has CDR1 SGHTA and CDR2 FQGNSA. CDR3 length: 15 residues. Trimming pared 2 bases from V and 4 bases from J, leaving 15 bases between. The CDR3: CASSLRVTTNYEQYF. CDR3 nucleotide sequence: TGTGCCAGCAGCTTACGGGTGACTACCAATTACGAGCAGTACTTC.

The chain joins TRBV30 to TRBJ1-5; D call uncertain. Germline lookup yields CDR1 GTSNPN and CDR2 SVGIG (reference sequence). The CDR3 runs to 13 residues. Between the trimmed V and J ends, which lost 2 bases and 4 bases, there was a span of 9 bases. The CDR3, as DNA: TGTGCCTGGAGTCCCTCAGGAAATCAGCCCCAGCATTTT. Amino acid sequence: CAWSPSGNQPQHF.

The chain employs TRBV2 and TRBJ1-3; D gene unclear. Germline V CDR1 and CDR2: SNHLY, FYNNEI. Trimming cost V 2 bases and J 2 bases, with 13 bases left between them. CDR3 size: 16 residues. CDR3 sequence: CASSENRPAAGNTIYF. The CDR3 nucleotides are TGTGCCAGCAGTGAAAATAGGCCGGCGGCTGGAAACACCATATATTTT.

The CDR3 DNA reads as TGCGCCAGCAGCTCGGGGAGGGGTGCGGATACGCAGTATTTT. This codes for CASSSGRGADTQYF. This sequence joins TRBV5-1 and TRBJ2-3, with 7 positions matching TRBD2. V dropped 3 bases and J dropped 6; count of bases not matched to a gene: 7. Looked up from germline, CDR1 is SGHRS and CDR2 is YFSETQ. CDR3 length: 14 residues.

This chain links TRBV27 with TRBJ1-2, with D possibly being TRBD1 (6 bases). The CDR3 contains 13 residues. Per the germline V gene, CDR1 is MNHEY and CDR2 is SMNVEV (reference sequence). V gave up 5 bases and J gave up 4 bases, with 11 bases separating them. The CDR3 coding sequence is TGTGCCAGCAGTGCTAGAGGGGGCTATGGCTACACCTTC. Translating gives CASSARGGYGYTF.

The genes are TRBV10-1 and TRBJ1-5; the D is unclear. Trimming cost V 4 bases and J 4 bases, with 8 bases left between them. Germline assignment: CDR1 WNHNN and CDR2 SYGVQD (reference sequence). This CDR3 is 13 amino acids long. The DNA of the CDR3 is TGCGCCAGCAGTGGATCCGGGAATCAGCCCCAGCATTTT. Its translation is CASSGSGNQPQHF.